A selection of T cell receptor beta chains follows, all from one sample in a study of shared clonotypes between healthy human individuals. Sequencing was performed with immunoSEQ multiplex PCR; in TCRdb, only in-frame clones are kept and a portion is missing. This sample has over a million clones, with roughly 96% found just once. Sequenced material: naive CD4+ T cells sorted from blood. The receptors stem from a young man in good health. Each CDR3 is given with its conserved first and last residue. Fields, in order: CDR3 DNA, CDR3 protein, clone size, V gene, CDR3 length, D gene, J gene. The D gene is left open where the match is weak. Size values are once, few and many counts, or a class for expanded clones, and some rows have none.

DNA: TGTGCCAGCAGCCCGTTGGACTACGAGCAGTACTTC; CDR3: CASSPLDYEQYF; size: -; V: TRBV7-9; length: 12; D: -; J: TRBJ2-7
DNA: TGTGCCAGTAGTATCGGGTCCGGCGGAGGAAGCACAGATACGCAGTATTTT; CDR3: CASSIGSGGGSTDTQYF; size: few; V: TRBV19; length: 17; D: -; J: TRBJ2-3
DNA: TGTGCCAGCAGTTCCGACGGATCGAACACCGGGGAGCTGTTTTTT; CDR3: CASSSDGSNTGELFF; size: -; V: TRBV5-5; length: 15; D: -; J: TRBJ2-2
DNA: TGCGCCAGCAGCGCCGGGACCGCCAGCTCCTACGAGCAGTACTTC; CDR3: CASSAGTASSYEQYF; size: -; V: TRBV5-1; length: 15; D: -; J: TRBJ2-7
DNA: TGTGCCAGCAGGCCTGGACATCTCAATGAGCAGTTCTTC; CDR3: CASRPGHLNEQFF; size: -; V: TRBV6-6; length: 13; D: -; J: TRBJ2-1
DNA: TGTGCCAGCAGCTTAACGCCCGGCGGGGGTACCGGGGAGCTGTTTTTT; CDR3: CASSLTPGGGTGELFF; size: -; V: TRBV7-3; length: 16; D: TRBD2; J: TRBJ2-2
DNA: TGCGCCAGCAGCTTGGCATCAGCAGGGGCTAGCGGTAACTACGAGCAGTACTTC; CDR3: CASSLASAGASGNYEQYF; size: -; V: TRBV5-1; length: 18; D: -; J: TRBJ2-7
DNA: TGTGCCGGCTTGACGGGCCAGCAGACGAACACCGGGGAGCTGTTTTTT; CDR3: CAGLTGQQTNTGELFF; size: once; V: TRBV18; length: 16; D: -; J: TRBJ2-2
DNA: TGTGCCAGCAGCTCCTGGGGGAGAGAAACTGAAGCTTTCTTT; CDR3: CASSSWGRETEAFF; size: -; V: TRBV5-4; length: 14; D: -; J: TRBJ1-1
DNA: TGTGCCAGCAGCGTAGATAGTAATCCTAGCACAGATACGCAGTATTTT; CDR3: CASSVDSNPSTDTQYF; size: -; V: TRBV9; length: 16; D: -; J: TRBJ2-3
DNA: TGCGCCAGCAGCTTCCCTAGCGACTCCTACGAGCAGTACTTC; CDR3: CASSFPSDSYEQYF; size: -; V: TRBV5-1; length: 14; D: -; J: TRBJ2-7
DNA: TGTGCCACCACGGGACAGGGTTTCTCTCAGCCCCAGCATTTT; CDR3: CATTGQGFSQPQHF; size: -; V: TRBV19; length: 14; D: TRBD1; J: TRBJ1-5
DNA: TGTGCCAGCAGTTTCCCCGGGACAGGAGACTATGGCTACACCTTC; CDR3: CASSFPGTGDYGYTF; size: -; V: TRBV28; length: 15; D: TRBD1; J: TRBJ1-2
DNA: TGTGCCAGCAGTTCAATAGGGGGAGCGGGAGGTGGATGGAATGAGCAGTTCTTC; CDR3: CASSSIGGAGGGWNEQFF; size: -; V: TRBV28; length: 18; D: TRBD2; J: TRBJ2-1
DNA: TGTGCCAGCAGCTTAGTTCAGTCAGGGGGTCATGAGCAGTTCTTC; CDR3: CASSLVQSGGHEQFF; size: -; V: TRBV7-9; length: 15; D: TRBD1; J: TRBJ2-1
DNA: TGTGCCAGCAGCTCTCCCATGGGCCTCCAGTACTTC; CDR3: CASSSPMGLQYF; size: -; V: TRBV7-2; length: 12; D: -; J: TRBJ2-7
DNA: TGTGCCAGCAGCCCAAGGGTTTCCTACGAGCAGTACTTC; CDR3: CASSPRVSYEQYF; size: -; V: TRBV7-3; length: 13; D: -; J: TRBJ2-7
DNA: TGTGCCAGCAGCTTCGGGGGGAACACTGAAGCTTTCTTT; CDR3: CASSFGGNTEAFF; size: few; V: TRBV5-4; length: 13; D: -; J: TRBJ1-1
DNA: TGTGCCTGGAGTGTTCCCCGTCCGGGGGGCGCGGGTGGAAACACCATATATTTT; CDR3: CAWSVPRPGGAGGNTIYF; size: -; V: TRBV30; length: 18; D: -; J: TRBJ1-3
DNA: TGTGCCAGCAGCCGGGCAGGGGCCAATCAGCCCCAGCATTTT; CDR3: CASSRAGANQPQHF; size: -; V: TRBV9; length: 14; D: -; J: TRBJ1-5
DNA: TGTGCCAGCAAAATACTAGCGGGCACCCGCGATGAGCAGTTCTTC; CDR3: CASKILAGTRDEQFF; size: -; V: TRBV5-5; length: 15; D: TRBD2; J: TRBJ2-1
DNA: TGTGCCAGCAGCCACCCTGGACCAAATTCCTACAATGAGCAGTTCTTC; CDR3: CASSHPGPNSYNEQFF; size: once; V: TRBV14; length: 16; D: -; J: TRBJ2-1
DNA: TGTGCCAGCAGGTCGGGACTAGCGGGATTTGAGCTGTACTTC; CDR3: CASRSGLAGFELYF; size: -; V: TRBV5-6; length: 14; D: TRBD2; J: TRBJ2-7
DNA: TGTGCCAGCAGCGATATTAGCGGGAGGATGGGAGAGACCCAGTACTTC; CDR3: CASSDISGRMGETQYF; size: once; V: TRBV9; length: 16; D: TRBD2; J: TRBJ2-5
DNA: TGTGCCAGCAGCTTGGAGCTAGCGGGATTCAATGAGCAGTTCTTC; CDR3: CASSLELAGFNEQFF; size: -; V: TRBV5-8; length: 15; D: TRBD2; J: TRBJ2-1
DNA: TGTGCCAGCAGACGGGACAGGGGAACCCACAATGAGCAGTTCTTC; CDR3: CASRRDRGTHNEQFF; size: -; V: TRBV6-5; length: 15; D: TRBD1; J: TRBJ2-1
DNA: TGTGCCAGCAGTTTACCTCTGAGGGATAGCAATCAGCCCCAGCATTTT; CDR3: CASSLPLRDSNQPQHF; size: -; V: TRBV28; length: 16; D: -; J: TRBJ1-5
DNA: TGTGCCAGCAGCTTAAGGTCAGACCCGAACACTGAAGCTTTCTTT; CDR3: CASSLRSDPNTEAFF; size: -; V: TRBV7-9; length: 15; D: -; J: TRBJ1-1
DNA: TGTGCCAGCAGCTTCCCGGGACAGTGGCTCAATGAGCAGTTCTTC; CDR3: CASSFPGQWLNEQFF; size: -; V: TRBV5-5; length: 15; D: TRBD1; J: TRBJ2-1
DNA: TGTGCCAGCAGCGTCCGACTAGCGGTGAACAATGAGCAGTTCTTC; CDR3: CASSVRLAVNNEQFF; size: -; V: TRBV2; length: 15; D: TRBD2; J: TRBJ2-1
DNA: TGTGCCAGCAGCTTTTCTGAGGGCACAGATACGCAGTATTTT; CDR3: CASSFSEGTDTQYF; size: -; V: TRBV11-2; length: 14; D: -; J: TRBJ2-3
DNA: TGTGCCAGCAGCGTAGGCGGACGGAGCTCTGGAAACACCATATATTTT; CDR3: CASSVGGRSSGNTIYF; size: once; V: TRBV9; length: 16; D: -; J: TRBJ1-3
DNA: TGCGCCAGCAGCCCAGGGGGCGCCAGGAACTATGGCTACACCTTC; CDR3: CASSPGGARNYGYTF; size: few; V: TRBV4-1; length: 15; D: TRBD1; J: TRBJ1-2
DNA: TGTGCCAGCAGCTTGGGGGCCAGGGTCGGTGAAAAACTGTTTTTT; CDR3: CASSLGARVGEKLFF; size: -; V: TRBV5-6; length: 15; D: -; J: TRBJ1-4
DNA: TGCGCCAGCAACGATATAACAGGGGCCGGGGAGCTGTTTTTT; CDR3: CASNDITGAGELFF; size: -; V: TRBV5-1; length: 14; D: TRBD1; J: TRBJ2-2
DNA: TGTGCCAGCAGTGGGGGACAGGTCTGGAACACTGAAGCTTTCTTT; CDR3: CASSGGQVWNTEAFF; size: -; V: TRBV25-1; length: 15; D: TRBD1; J: TRBJ1-1
DNA: TGTGCCAGCAGCCTCATTCTGAACACTGAAGCTTTCTTT; CDR3: CASSLILNTEAFF; size: -; V: TRBV11-2; length: 13; D: -; J: TRBJ1-1
DNA: TGTGCCAGCTCACAAAGGGGACTAGCGGGAGTGAACACCGGGGAGCTGTTTTTT; CDR3: CASSQRGLAGVNTGELFF; size: -; V: TRBV18; length: 18; D: TRBD2; J: TRBJ2-2
DNA: TGTGCCAGTAGTATAGAGGGACTAGCGGGAGGATGGACCGGGGAGCTGTTTTTT; CDR3: CASSIEGLAGGWTGELFF; size: -; V: TRBV19; length: 18; D: TRBD2; J: TRBJ2-2
DNA: TGTGCCAGCAGTGAAAGACAGGGGGTACCCTACGAGCAGTACTTC; CDR3: CASSERQGVPYEQYF; size: -; V: TRBV2; length: 15; D: TRBD1; J: TRBJ2-7
DNA: TGTGCCAGCTCACCACCCACGGGGAGCTCTGGAAACACCATATATTTT; CDR3: CASSPPTGSSGNTIYF; size: -; V: TRBV18; length: 16; D: -; J: TRBJ1-3
DNA: TGTGCCAGCAGCTTAGAACTAGCGGGAGCAAGCTCCTACAATGAGCAGTTCTTC; CDR3: CASSLELAGASSYNEQFF; size: -; V: TRBV7-2; length: 18; D: TRBD2; J: TRBJ2-1
DNA: TGTGCCAGCAGTGACCAAAGTTCAGGACGTTACACCTTC; CDR3: CASSDQSSGRYTF; size: -; V: TRBV6-4; length: 13; D: -; J: TRBJ1-2
DNA: TGTGCCAGCAGTAGGGTCGGGGAGCTGTTTTTT; CDR3: CASSRVGELFF; size: -; V: TRBV6-5; length: 11; D: -; J: TRBJ2-2
DNA: TGTGCCTGGACTAGCGGGACCGGTGAGCAGTTCTTC; CDR3: CAWTSGTGEQFF; size: -; V: TRBV30; length: 12; D: TRBD2; J: TRBJ2-1